This T cell receptor beta chain was obtained from a study of blood T cell repertoires in COVID-19. Across the whole study: Sample material is recorded as cDNA or gDNA derived from T cells, B-cell-depleted T cells, or PBMCs.

Clones were read by immunoSEQ multiplex PCR, and TCRdb kept only the in-frame ones, dropping some. Of 390,000 or so clones listed, around 83% are singletons. Participant reports of clinical history set cohort assignment. The sample comprised PBMCs or T cells enriched from blood (not recorded which). This TCR came from a woman between 50 and 59 years old who had recovered from COVID-19.

This chain's CDR3 is CAWSVRVPGNTIYF. CDR3 bases: TGTGCCTGGAGTGTACGGGTCCCTGGAAACACCATATATTTT. This rearrangement joins TRBV30 to TRBJ1-3; no firm D call. V was trimmed by 0 bases and J by 2 bases, leaving 8 bases between them. The CDR3 spans 14 residues. Germline V gene lookup returns CDR1 GTSNPN and CDR2 SVGIG (reference sequence). Combining the CDR3 with reference TRBV30 and TRBJ1-3 gives the whole variable domain SQTIHQWPATLVQPVGSPLSLECTVEGTSNPNLYWYRQAAGRGLQLLFYSVGIGQISSEVPQNLSASRPQDRQFILSSKKLLLSDSGFYLCAWSVRVPGNTIYFGEGSWLTVV.